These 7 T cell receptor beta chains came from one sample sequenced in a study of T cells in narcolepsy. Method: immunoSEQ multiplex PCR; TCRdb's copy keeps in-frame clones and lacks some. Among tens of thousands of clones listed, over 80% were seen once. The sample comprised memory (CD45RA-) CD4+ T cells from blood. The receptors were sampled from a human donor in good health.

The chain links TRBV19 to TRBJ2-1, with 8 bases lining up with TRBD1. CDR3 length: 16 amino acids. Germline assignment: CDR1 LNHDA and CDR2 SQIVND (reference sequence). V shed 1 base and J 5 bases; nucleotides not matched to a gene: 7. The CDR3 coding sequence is TGTGCCAGTAGTATAGTTGGACAGGGTGCCCACAATGAGCAGTTCTTC. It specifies CASSIVGQGAHNEQFF.

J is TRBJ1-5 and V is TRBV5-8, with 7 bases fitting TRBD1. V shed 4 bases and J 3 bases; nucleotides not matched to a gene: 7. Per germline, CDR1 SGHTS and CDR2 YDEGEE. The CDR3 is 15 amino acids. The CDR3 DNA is TGTGCCAGCAGCCCAGGGGGACCGCACAATCAGCCCCAGCATTTT. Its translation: CASSPGGPHNQPQHF.

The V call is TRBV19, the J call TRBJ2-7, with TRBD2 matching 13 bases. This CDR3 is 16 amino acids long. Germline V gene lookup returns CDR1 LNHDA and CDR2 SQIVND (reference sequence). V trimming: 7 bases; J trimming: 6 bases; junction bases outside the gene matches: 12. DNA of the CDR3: TGTGCCAGTACCTTTGGGAGCGGACTAGCGGGAGTCGAGCAGTACTTC. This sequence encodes CASTFGSGLAGVEQYF.

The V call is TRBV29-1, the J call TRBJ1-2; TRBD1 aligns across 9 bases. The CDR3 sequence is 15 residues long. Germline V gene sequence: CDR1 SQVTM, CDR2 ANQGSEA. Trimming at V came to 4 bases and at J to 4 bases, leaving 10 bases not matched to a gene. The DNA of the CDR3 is TGCAGCGTTGGAAGGACAGGGGAGGATAGCTATGGCTACACCTTC. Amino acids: CSVGRTGEDSYGYTF.

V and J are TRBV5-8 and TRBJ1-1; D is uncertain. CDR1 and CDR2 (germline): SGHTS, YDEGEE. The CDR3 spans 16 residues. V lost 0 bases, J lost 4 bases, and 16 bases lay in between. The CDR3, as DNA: TGTGCCAGCAGCTTGGCGTTGGGGATATCGGGCACTGAAGCTTTCTTT. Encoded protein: CASSLALGISGTEAFF.

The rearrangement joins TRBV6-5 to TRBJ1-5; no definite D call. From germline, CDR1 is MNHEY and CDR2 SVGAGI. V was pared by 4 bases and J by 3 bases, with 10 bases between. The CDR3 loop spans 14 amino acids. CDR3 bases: TGTGCCAGCAGTTCCCGACACGACAATCAGCCCCAGCATTTT. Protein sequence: CASSSRHDNQPQHF.

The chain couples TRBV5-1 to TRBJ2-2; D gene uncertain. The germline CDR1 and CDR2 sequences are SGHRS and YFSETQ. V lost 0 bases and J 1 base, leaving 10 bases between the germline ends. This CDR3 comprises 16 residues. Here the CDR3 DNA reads TGCGCCAGCAGCTTGGGGCCGATTAAGAACACCGGGGAGCTGTTTTTT. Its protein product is CASSLGPIKNTGELFF.